This T cell receptor (beta chain) was sequenced during a study of T cells after posttransplantation cyclophosphamide. Data came from immunoSEQ multiplex PCR; TCRdb stores just in-frame clones and leaves some out. The sample has about 4,300 clones, about 77% seen once. Cyclophosphamide on days +3 and +4 followed busulfan-fludarabine conditioning and a marrow graft. CDR3 size: 14 residues. Trimming took 0 bases from V and 4 from J, leaving 9 bases between them. Germline CDR1 is SGHTA and CDR2 is FQGTGA. The sample consisted of PBMCs, taken roughly 28 days after a stem cell transplant with posttransplant cyclophosphamide. V usage is TRBV7-3 and J usage is TRBJ1-2, with D unclear. The receptor was derived from a male patient aged 45 to 59 who received an allogeneic stem cell transplant from an unrelated donor, was CMV-positive, and had acute GVHD only. A subset of T cells may come from the graft donor. This CDR3 reads CASSLTGSGYGYTF. The CDR3 DNA reads as TGTGCCAGCAGCTTAACAGGCAGCGGCTATGGCTACACCTTC.